This T cell receptor (beta chain) was captured by sequencing in a study of CD8+CD57+ T cells in acquired aplastic anemia. For CDR3 and TCR beta VDJ profiling, genomic DNA was the template used. TCRdb recomputed calls from the reads with MiXCR, one row per CDR3 protein. Of roughly 130,000 distinct CDR3 sequences detected, about 48% appear once; the ten largest clones hold about 2.5%. The length of the CDR3 is 13 residues. Deletions cut 4 bases from V and 2 bases from J, with 9 bases between. Germline V gene lookup returns CDR1 DFQATT and CDR2 SNEGSKA (reference sequence). The sequencing input was sorted CD4+, CD8+, or CD8+CD57+ T cells (not recorded which) from PBMCs. This sequence joins TRBV20-1 and TRBJ1-5; D is ambiguous. This TCR was recovered from a human donor in good health, serving as a control. The CDR3 DNA reads TGCAGTGCTAACGGAGGCGGCAATCAGCCCCAGCATTTT. This codes for CSANGGGNQPQHF.